These 30 T cell receptor beta chains share one sample of origin, sequenced in a study of PD-L1 blockade in urothelial cancer. Time point specified: pretreatment peripheral blood. Here immunoSEQ multiplex PCR was the method, and the copy in TCRdb shows in-frame clones only, minus some. The sample records 55,000 to 80,000 clones, about 90% being singletons. Sequencing was performed on PBMCs, taken around atezolizumab (anti-PD-L1) treatment. Receptor source: a man between 60 and 70 years old with urothelial cancer.

The rearrangement uses TRBV10-3 and TRBJ1-1; D uncertain. The CDR3 is 12 amino acids. The V end was cut by 8 bases, the J end by 1 base, with 8 bases between. CDR1 and CDR2 from the germline V gene are ENHRY and SYGVKD. CDR3 loop: CAIAGGNTEAFF. The DNA for the CDR3 is TGTGCCATCGCTGGCGGGAACACTGAAGCTTTCTTT.

This chain connects TRBV30 to TRBJ2-1; D not certain. Germline V gene data show CDR1 as GTSNPN and CDR2 as SVGIG (reference sequence). CDR3 size: 12 residues. Trimming cost V 5 bases and J 5 bases, with 10 bases left between them. The CDR3 spells CAWGAMDNEQFF. The CDR3 nucleotides read TGTGCCTGGGGAGCTATGGACAATGAGCAGTTCTTC.

The V call is TRBV7-9, the J call TRBJ2-4; possibly TRBD2 for D (5 bases). Trimming left V 1 base short and J 9 bases short, with 10 bases between. This CDR3 region has 13 residues. Germline lookup yields CDR1 SEHNR and CDR2 FQNEAQ (reference sequence). CDR3 in DNA: TGTGCCAGCAGCTTAGGAGGGTTGAGCATTCAGTACTTC. It codes for CASSLGGLSIQYF.

This chain links TRBV11-3 with TRBJ1-1; 8 bases fit TRBD1. Losses at the gene ends were 6 bases for V and 1 base for J; bases not matched to a gene: 4. Germline V gene data show CDR1 as SGHNT and CDR2 as YENEEA. This CDR3 is built from 14 residues. For the CDR3, the DNA is TGTGCCAGCAGTCCCGGGACAGGGAACACTGAAGCTTTCTTT. Translated, it gives CASSPGTGNTEAFF.

In nucleotides, the CDR3 is TGTGCCAGCAGCTTGCGAACTAGCGGGAACACAGATACGCAGTATTTT. Protein product: CASSLRTSGNTDTQYF. This chain connects TRBV5-6 to TRBJ2-3, with TRBD2 identical over 10 bases. CDR1 SGHDT and CDR2 YYEEEE come from the germline V gene. With V trimmed by 1 base and J by 2 bases, 4 bases remained unmatched. CDR3 size: 16 residues.

V and J are TRBV4-2 and TRBJ2-5; possibly TRBD2 for D (6 bases). The germline gives CDR1 LGHNA, CDR2 YNFKEQ. The V gene lost 4 bases and the J gene lost 3 bases, with 12 bases spanning the gap. CDR3 length: 14 residues. The CDR3 DNA sequence: TGTGCCAGCAGCCGAAGACTAGGGGAAGAGACCCAGTACTTC. Translated: CASSRRLGEETQYF.

This chain joins TRBV7-9 and TRBJ2-1, with 8 bases fitting TRBD1. The CDR3 sequence is 16 residues long. Germline CDR1 and CDR2: SEHNR and FQNEAQ (reference sequence). The trim removed 3 bases at V and 4 bases at J, leaving 8 bases unmatched. The CDR3 DNA reads TGTGCCAGCAGCTTTTTCCAGGGGGCGAGGTACAATGAGCAGTTCTTC. It encodes CASSFFQGARYNEQFF.

This chain links TRBV10-3 with TRBJ1-2; TRBD1 agrees at 8 bases. Unmatched junction bases numbered 5, after V lost 6 bases and J lost 2 bases. Germline lookup yields CDR1 ENHRY and CDR2 SYGVKD. The CDR3 runs to 14 residues. Here the CDR3 reads CAISKGQENYGYTF. The DNA for the CDR3 is TGTGCCATCAGCAAGGGACAGGAGAACTATGGCTACACCTTC.

This clone is termed medium-sized. J is TRBJ2-1 and V is TRBV5-1; 10 bases fit TRBD2. Germline V gene lookup returns CDR1 SGHRS and CDR2 YFSETQ. V lost 6 bases to trimming and J lost 5 bases; unmatched junction nucleotides: 5. The CDR3 covers 14 residues. The CDR3 coding sequence is TGCGCCAGCAAGAGCGGGGGGGATAACAATGAGCAGTTCTTC. Translating it yields CASKSGGDNNEQFF.

In this sample, this clone turned up once. This chain links TRBV13 with TRBJ2-6, with D perhaps matching TRBD1 (5 bases). Germline V lookup: CDR1 PRHDT, CDR2 FYEKMQ (reference sequence). This CDR3 has 15 residues. Between the trimmed V and J ends, which lost 1 base and 2 bases, there was a span of 6 bases. The CDR3 loop reads CASSLEGAGANVLTF. CDR3 bases: TGTGCCAGCAGCTTAGAAGGGGCTGGGGCCAACGTCCTGACTTTC.

The chain is built from TRBV2 and TRBJ2-5; 9 nucleotides align to TRBD1. From germline, CDR1 is SNHLY and CDR2 FYNNEI. V was clipped by 11 bases and J by 4 bases; unmatched bases: 8. This CDR3 region has 13 residues. Written as DNA, the CDR3 is TGTGCCGGACACAGGGGGCGCTCAGAGACCCAGTACTTC. Amino acids: CAGHRGRSETQYF.

V and J are TRBV6-5 and TRBJ2-7, with TRBD1 matching 10 bases. The CDR3 is 14 residues long. CDR1 MNHEY and CDR2 SVGAGI come from the germline V gene. Unmatched junction bases numbered 4, after V lost 4 bases and J lost 4 bases. The CDR3, as DNA: TGTGCCAGCAGTTGGGGACAGGGGAAGTACGAGCAGTACTTC. It translates to CASSWGQGKYEQYF.

The chain has TRBV19 and TRBJ2-7; 8 nucleotides match TRBD2. Germline assignment: CDR1 LNHDA and CDR2 SQIVND (reference sequence). This CDR3 is built from 17 residues. Losses at the gene ends were 1 base for V and 0 bases for J; bases not matched to a gene: 8. For the CDR3, the DNA is TGTGCCAGTAGTATAGGCGGGGGGTCCGCTGACTCCTACGAGCAGTACTTC. It codes for CASSIGGGSADSYEQYF.

The V gene is TRBV6-1, the J gene TRBJ2-3, with 8 bases fitting TRBD1. Germline V CDR1 and CDR2: MNHNS, SASEGT. V lost 7 bases and J lost 0; bases outside the gene matches: 6. The CDR3 covers 15 residues. CDR3 nucleotide sequence: TGTGCCAGCACCGATCGACAGGGGAGCACAGATACGCAGTATTTT. As protein: CASTDRQGSTDTQYF.

The CDR3 reads CASSLSTGGEKLFF. DNA for the CDR3: TGCGCCAGCAGCTTGTCGACGGGAGGAGAAAAACTGTTTTTT. V usage is TRBV5-1 and J usage is TRBJ1-4; D gene uncertain. V lost 1 base and J 8 bases, leaving 12 bases between the germline ends. This CDR3 has 14 amino acids. The germline CDR1 and CDR2 sequences are SGHRS and YFSETQ.

The genes are TRBV6-1 and TRBJ1-5; TRBD1 matches at 9 bases. V trimming: 5 bases; J trimming: 5 bases; junction bases outside the gene matches: 4. The CDR3 sequence is 14 residues long. Germline V gene sequence: CDR1 MNHNS, CDR2 SASEGT. The CDR3 DNA sequence: TGTGCCAGCAGTACCCGGGACAGGGATCAGCCCCAGCATTTT. Its protein product is CASSTRDRDQPQHF.

V is TRBV5-1 and J is TRBJ1-1; D gene unclear. This CDR3 comprises 14 residues. The germline V gene has CDR1 SGHRS and CDR2 YFSETQ. Trimming removed 0 bases at V and 4 bases at J, with 10 bases between. The CDR3 spells CASSLDGGSTEAFF. The DNA of the CDR3 is TGCGCCAGCAGCTTGGATGGAGGGAGCACTGAAGCTTTCTTT.

The J gene is TRBJ1-1, the V gene TRBV7-9, with 8 bases fitting TRBD1. There are 14 residues in the CDR3. CDR1 SEHNR and CDR2 FQNEAQ come from the germline V gene (reference sequence). Trimming took 5 bases from V and 6 from J; bases not matched to a gene: 8. The CDR3 here is CASSPKAGQAEAFF. As DNA, the CDR3 is TGTGCCAGCAGCCCTAAGGCGGGACAGGCTGAAGCTTTCTTT.

The J gene is TRBJ2-3, the V gene TRBV5-5; 9 positions agree with TRBD2. Germline loops: CDR1 SGHKS, CDR2 YYEKEE (reference sequence). The CDR3 totals 16 residues. After removal of 4 bases from V and 0 bases from J, the junction contained 6 bases not matched to a gene. DNA for the CDR3: TGTGCCAGCAGCAAGGGACTAGCCCAGAGCACAGATACGCAGTATTTT. Amino acid sequence: CASSKGLAQSTDTQYF.

The V gene is TRBV5-1, the J gene TRBJ2-4; D unclear. Germline V gene data show CDR1 as SGHRS and CDR2 as YFSETQ. This CDR3 spans 16 amino acids. V was clipped by 0 bases and J by 8 bases, with 18 bases between them. CDR3: CASSLDGRPPSDIQYF. The CDR3 region has the DNA TGCGCCAGCAGCTTGGACGGCAGGCCACCTTCGGACATTCAGTACTTC.

The CDR3 sequence is CAWGEDSPLHF. The CDR3 DNA reads as TGTGCCTGGGGGGAGGATTCACCCCTCCACTTT. This chain joins TRBV30 and TRBJ1-6; D unresolved. From germline, CDR1 is GTSNPN and CDR2 SVGIG (reference sequence). Deletions cut 5 bases from V and 8 bases from J, with 7 bases between. The CDR3 covers 11 residues.

The gene calls are TRBV14 and TRBJ2-2; 12 bases align to TRBD2. The CDR3 is 16 residues long. V was pared by 4 bases and J by 0 bases, with 0 bases of the junction left unmatched. CDR1 and CDR2 (germline): SGHDN, FVKESK. CDR3 residues: CASSRTSGTNTGELFF. In nucleotides, the CDR3 is TGTGCCAGCAGCCGGACTAGCGGGACGAACACCGGGGAGCTGTTTTTT.

V and J are TRBV6-5 and TRBJ2-7, with TRBD2 matching over 9 bases. V gave up 6 bases and J gave up 3 bases; unmatched junction bases: 6. This CDR3 is 14 amino acids long. The germline gives CDR1 MNHEY, CDR2 SVGAGI. This CDR3 reads CASRASGALYEQYF. CDR3 nucleotide sequence: TGTGCCAGCAGGGCTAGCGGGGCTCTCTACGAGCAGTACTTC.

The rearrangement links TRBV2 to TRBJ2-3; the match to TRBD2 covers 14 bases. The V and J ends lost 6 bases and 2 bases, in that order; junction bases with no gene match: 10. This CDR3 comprises 18 residues. Germline assignment: CDR1 SNHLY and CDR2 FYNNEI. DNA of the CDR3: TGTGCCAGCAGCGGACTAGCGGGGGGCTTCCGAACCACAGATACGCAGTATTTT. Its protein product is CASSGLAGGFRTTDTQYF. Together with reference TRBV2 and TRBJ2-3, the CDR3 gives the full variable domain: EPEVTQTPSHQVTQMGQEVILRCVPISNHLYFYWYRQILGQKVEFLVSFYNNEISEKSEIFDDQFSVERPDGSNFTLKIRSTKLEDSAMYFCASSGLAGGFRTTDTQYFGPGTRLTVL.

The chain carries TRBV30 and TRBJ2-7; 8 bases are shared with TRBD2. Germline trimming cut 3 bases from V and 13 bases from J; bases unmatched to any gene: 11. The CDR3 sequence is 12 residues long. Germline V lookup: CDR1 GTSNPN, CDR2 SVGIG (reference sequence). Here the CDR3 reads CAWSIFSGKLYF. The DNA of the CDR3 is TGTGCCTGGAGCATCTTTAGCGGGAAGCTATACTTC.

The V gene is TRBV4-1, the J gene TRBJ2-3; D might be TRBD1 (7 bases). The CDR3 is made up of 17 amino acids. Between the trimmed V and J ends, which lost 1 base and 1 base, there was a span of 15 bases. Per germline, CDR1 MGHRA and CDR2 YSYEKL. The CDR3 protein is CASSQVFRGTGTDTQYF. The CDR3 DNA reads TGCGCCAGCAGCCAAGTGTTTCGGGGGACAGGCACAGATACGCAGTATTTT.

The chain couples TRBV6-5 to TRBJ2-7; D is uncertain. CDR1 and CDR2 from the germline V gene are MNHEY and SVGAGI. Deletions cut 0 bases from V and 6 bases from J, with 18 bases between. The CDR3 consists of 16 residues. The DNA for the CDR3 is TGTGCCAGCAGTTACTCGCCGTTACGACTGGGTGGCGAGCAGTACTTC. Residues: CASSYSPLRLGGEQYF.

The CDR3 region is CAWGGVYGNTIYF. The CDR3 bases are TGTGCCTGGGGAGGGGTTTACGGAAACACCATATATTTT. The chain is built from TRBV30 and TRBJ1-3; possibly TRBD1 for D (5 bases). Looked up from germline, CDR1 is GTSNPN and CDR2 is SVGIG (reference sequence). The CDR3 is 13 residues long. Trimming left V 5 bases short and J 4 bases short, with 12 bases between.

The chain has TRBV10-1 and TRBJ2-3, with 8 bases fitting TRBD2. Germline CDR1 is WNHNN and CDR2 is SYGVQD (reference sequence). V dropped 5 bases and J dropped 5; count of bases not matched to a gene: 6. The CDR3 has 14 amino acids. The chain's CDR3 is CASSTGGAGDTQYF. DNA of the CDR3: TGCGCCAGCAGTACCGGGGGGGCCGGAGATACGCAGTATTTT.

The chain employs TRBV4-1 and TRBJ1-3; TRBD1 might be the D (5 bases). Germline CDR1 and CDR2: MGHRA and YSYEKL. The CDR3 extends over 13 amino acids. The V gene lost 7 bases and the J gene lost 4 bases, with 11 bases spanning the gap. CDR3 in amino acids: CASTGQGGNTIYF. In nucleotides, the CDR3 is TGCGCCAGCACCGGACAAGGCGGAAACACCATATATTTT.